The 32 T cell receptor beta chains listed next were all sequenced from one sample in a study of shared clonotypes between healthy human individuals. Repertoires were generated with immunoSEQ multiplex PCR, while TCRdb's copy carries only in-frame clones and drops some. The table lists 2.3 million or so clones, 85% to 95% of them singletons. Sequencing was done on a sample of naive CD4+ T cells from PBMCs. As for subset: CD45RA+ positively selected. The receptor set was obtained from a man between 18 and 29 years old in good health. Some clones in this sample may be carry-over from other donors' samples.

V is TRBV5-1 and J is TRBJ1-1; no clear D. The ends were cut back, 4 bases at V and 2 bases at J, with 12 bases in the middle. Germline V gives CDR1 SGHRS, CDR2 YFSETQ. The length of the CDR3 is 14 residues. CDR3 loop: CASSIMDPNTEAFF. CDR3 sequence (DNA): TGCGCCAGCAGCATAATGGACCCAAACACTGAAGCTTTCTTT.

The rearrangement links TRBV2 to TRBJ1-5; 8 bases align to TRBD1. V lost 7 bases and J lost 0; bases outside the gene matches: 2. The CDR3 has 14 residues. Per the germline V gene, CDR1 is SNHLY and CDR2 is FYNNEI. CDR3 DNA: TGTGCCAGCACAGGGGGCTATAGCAATCAGCCCCAGCATTTT. This codes for CASTGGYSNQPQHF.

J is TRBJ2-3 and V is TRBV7-2; TRBD2 agrees at 8 bases. The ends lost 2 bases at V and 2 bases at J; junction bases unmatched: 3. There are 15 residues in the CDR3. Germline assignment: CDR1 SGHTA and CDR2 FQGNSA. Written as DNA, the CDR3 is TGTGCCAGCAGCTTATGGACTAGCCCCACAGATACGCAGTATTTT. Translation: CASSLWTSPTDTQYF. Filled out from reference TRBV7-2 and TRBJ2-3, the complete variable domain reads GAGVSQSPSNKVTEKGKDVELRCDPISGHTALYWYRQSLGQGLEFLIYFQGNSAPDKSGLPSDRFSAERTGGSVSTLTIQRTQQEDSAVYLCASSLWTSPTDTQYFGPGTRLTVL.

Remarks on this clone: The sample has other DNA sequences that encode this CDR3 too. V usage is TRBV2 and J usage is TRBJ2-2; D perhaps matches TRBD2 (5 bases). V lost 1 base and J lost 8, with 8 bases in between. CDR1 SNHLY and CDR2 FYNNEI come from the germline V gene. CDR3 length equals 13 residues. In nucleotides, the CDR3 is TGTGCCAGCAGTGAAGTCGGAGGAGGGGAGCTGTTTTTT. It translates to CASSEVGGGELFF.

The V gene is TRBV27, the J gene TRBJ2-7; D remains unclear. This CDR3 is built from 14 residues. Germline CDR1 reads MNHEY; CDR2 reads SMNVEV (reference sequence). V lost 0 bases and J 0 bases, leaving 6 bases between the germline ends. The CDR3 DNA follows: TGTGCCAGCAGTTTATCAGCCAGCTCCTACGAGCAGTACTTC. The encoded protein is CASSLSASSYEQYF.

The gene calls are TRBV11-1 and TRBJ2-3; 11 positions match TRBD2. Looked up from germline, CDR1 is SGHAT and CDR2 is FQDESV (reference sequence). CDR3 length: 18 residues. V shed 2 bases and J 5 bases; nucleotides not matched to a gene: 12. The DNA of the CDR3 is TGTGCCAGCAGCTTACCTCCGACTAGCGGGATCGGGGAAGATACGCAGTATTTT. It is translated as CASSLPPTSGIGEDTQYF.

This chain joins TRBV5-1 and TRBJ1-4, with D possibly matching TRBD1 (5 bases). V gave up 5 bases and J gave up 8 bases, with 19 bases separating them. CDR3 length: 15 residues. The germline V gene has CDR1 SGHRS and CDR2 YFSETQ. The CDR3 bases are TGCGCCAGCAGTCAACAGGTTTATCAAGGAGAAAAACTGTTTTTT. It is translated as CASSQQVYQGEKLFF.

V usage is TRBV29-1 and J usage is TRBJ2-4, with D possibly TRBD1 on 5 matching bases. Germline loops: CDR1 SQVTM, CDR2 ANQGSEA. CDR3 length: 14 residues. The V end was cut by 4 bases, the J end by 3 bases, with 13 bases between. The CDR3 protein is CSVAGRGGKNIQYF. Written as DNA, the CDR3 is TGCAGCGTTGCAGGGCGTGGTGGCAAAAACATTCAGTACTTC. The complete variable domain, with remaining parts taken from reference TRBV29-1 and TRBJ2-4, reads SAVISQKPSRDICQRGTSLTIQCQVDSQVTMMFWYRQQPGQSLTLIATANQGSEATYESGFVIDKFPISRPNLTFSTLTVSNMSPEDSSIYLCSVAGRGGKNIQYFGAGTRLSVL.

The genes are TRBV4-1 and TRBJ2-5; no definite D call. Germline V CDR1 and CDR2: MGHRA, YSYEKL. The V end was cut by 1 base, the J end by 3 bases, with 12 bases between. The length of the CDR3 is 15 residues. Here the CDR3 reads CASSQGARVKETQYF. The CDR3, as DNA: TGCGCCAGCAGCCAAGGTGCCCGGGTTAAAGAGACCCAGTACTTC.

This chain joins TRBV10-3 and TRBJ1-2, with D uncertain. Trimming took off 3 bases at V and 8 bases at J, with 7 bases between the two ends. The germline gives CDR1 ENHRY, CDR2 SYGVKD. The CDR3 is 11 amino acids. CDR3 sequence (DNA): TGTGCCATCAGTGACAGCGGGGGCTACACCTTC. This gives the protein CAISDSGGYTF.

The V call is TRBV30, the J call TRBJ1-2; D ambiguous. There are 11 residues in the CDR3. The V end was cut by 2 bases, the J end by 12 bases, with 13 bases between. CDR1 and CDR2 from the germline V gene are GTSNPN and SVGIG (reference sequence). The CDR3 region has the DNA TGTGCCTGGAGTCCCACGACCCGAGACACCTTC. It translates to CAWSPTTRDTF.

The V gene is TRBV5-1, the J gene TRBJ2-7, with 10 bases aligning to TRBD1. Germline V gene sequence: CDR1 SGHRS, CDR2 YFSETQ. V lost 1 base to trimming and J lost 6 bases; unmatched junction nucleotides: 7. The CDR3 sequence is 15 residues long. This CDR3 reads CASSLKGQGSPEQYF. DNA of the CDR3: TGCGCCAGCAGCTTGAAGGGACAGGGGTCTCCCGAGCAGTACTTC.

The chain employs TRBV6-5 and TRBJ1-2; the D gene is possibly TRBD1 (6 bases). CDR1 and CDR2 (germline): MNHEY, SVGAGI. V was pared by 6 bases and J by 6 bases, with 14 bases between. CDR3 length: 13 amino acids. The CDR3 sequence is CASSQTGFDGYTF. DNA of the CDR3: TGTGCCAGCAGCCAAACAGGGTTCGATGGCTACACCTTC.

The chain links TRBV5-1 to TRBJ1-5, with 8 bases matching TRBD1. Germline V gene data show CDR1 as SGHRS and CDR2 as YFSETQ. V trimming: 6 bases; J trimming: 7 bases; junction bases outside the gene matches: 9. This CDR3 has 14 residues. The CDR3 sequence: CASTLTGDPQPQHF. The CDR3 DNA follows: TGCGCCAGCACCCTGACAGGGGATCCCCAGCCCCAGCATTTT.

The chain couples TRBV21-1 to TRBJ1-5. TRBV21-1 is termed a pseudogene. The CDR3 loop spans 10 amino acids. In nucleotides, the CDR3 is TGTGCCAGCAGCAGGATGCCCCAGCATTTT. Translation: CASSRMPQHF.

This chain uses TRBV7-3 with TRBJ2-5; D ambiguous. The germline gives CDR1 SGHTA, CDR2 FQGTGA. CDR3 length equals 13 residues. Trimming stripped 6 bases from V and 7 bases from J, with 15 bases between. CDR3 residues: CASSTDPDGTQYF. As DNA, the CDR3 is TGTGCCAGCAGTACGGACCCGGATGGGACCCAGTACTTC. Together with reference TRBV7-3 and TRBJ2-5, the CDR3 gives the full variable domain: GAGVSQTPSNKVTEKGKYVELRCDPISGHTALYWYRQSLGQGPEFLIYFQGTGAADDSGLPNDRFFAVRPEGSVSTLKIQRTERGDSAVYLCASSTDPDGTQYFGPGTRLLVL.

The genes are TRBV7-2 and TRBJ2-1; 8 bases align to TRBD1. Germline-derived CDR1 and CDR2 are SGHTA and FQGNSA. The CDR3 is 15 residues long. After removal of 5 bases from V and 4 bases from J, the junction contained 7 bases not matched to a gene. The CDR3 region is CASSPGGAGYNEQFF. For the CDR3, the DNA is TGTGCCAGCAGCCCAGGGGGCGCCGGGTACAATGAGCAGTTCTTC. The variable domain in full, with the rest retrieved from reference TRBV7-2 and TRBJ2-1, is GAGVSQSPSNKVTEKGKDVELRCDPISGHTALYWYRQSLGQGLEFLIYFQGNSAPDKSGLPSDRFSAERTGGSVSTLTIQRTQQEDSAVYLCASSPGGAGYNEQFFGPGTRLTVL.

The chain joins TRBV30 to TRBJ2-7, with TRBD2 matching over 12 bases. The CDR3 is 13 amino acids. Germline assignment: CDR1 GTSNPN and CDR2 SVGIG (reference sequence). With 2 bases clipped from V and 7 bases from J, the junction kept 3 bases outside the gene matches. CDR3 residues: CAWSTGTSGEQYF. The CDR3 nucleotides are TGTGCCTGGAGTACCGGGACTAGCGGGGAGCAGTACTTC.

This rearrangement joins TRBV5-4 to TRBJ1-4; 8 bases are a match to TRBD1. CDR1 is SGHNT and CDR2 is YYREEE in the germline V gene (reference sequence). The CDR3 extends over 17 amino acids. V lost 4 bases, J lost 1 base, and 9 bases stayed unmatched. Here the CDR3 reads CASSHWTGRVTNEKLFF. As DNA, the CDR3 is TGTGCCAGCAGCCATTGGACAGGGCGGGTAACTAATGAAAAACTGTTTTTT. The whole variable domain, filled in from reference TRBV5-4 and TRBJ1-4, reads ETGVTQSPTHLIKTRGQQVTLRCSSQSGHNTVSWYQQALGQGPQFIFQYYREEENGRGNFPPRFSGLQFPNYSSELNVNALELDDSALYLCASSHWTGRVTNEKLFFGSGTQLSVL.

The chain has TRBV6-1 and TRBJ2-2; 8 bases match TRBD1. CDR1 and CDR2 from the germline V gene are MNHNS and SASEGT. The CDR3 consists of 18 residues. J gave up 0 bases and V 4 bases, and 10 bases lay outside the gene matches. In DNA, the CDR3 is TGTGCCAGCAGTGTATTTCTACCGGGACAGGCGAACACCGGGGAGCTGTTTTTT. Residues: CASSVFLPGQANTGELFF.

The chain is built from TRBV2 and TRBJ2-5; TRBD2 might be the D (7 bases). The CDR3 has 14 amino acids. Germline assignment: CDR1 SNHLY and CDR2 FYNNEI. V lost 8 bases, J lost 1 base, and 14 bases lay in between. As DNA, the CDR3 is TGTGCCAGCGTGTTCGGGGGGCTCCAAGAGACCCAGTACTTC. Its translation: CASVFGGLQETQYF. The whole variable domain, filled in from reference TRBV2 and TRBJ2-5, reads EPEVTQTPSHQVTQMGQEVILRCVPISNHLYFYWYRQILGQKVEFLVSFYNNEISEKSEIFDDQFSVERPDGSNFTLKIRSTKLEDSAMYFCASVFGGLQETQYFGPGTRLLVL.

In this sample, this clone turned up once. The rearrangement links TRBV6-4 to TRBJ1-5, with a possible D match to TRBD1 (5 bases). CDR3 length: 13 residues. The V end was cut by 6 bases, the J end by 2 bases, with 8 bases between. CDR1 and CDR2 (germline): MRHNA, SNTAGT. As DNA, the CDR3 is TGTGCCAGCAGGGGGCCGGGCAATCAGCCCCAGCATTTT. This codes for CASRGPGNQPQHF.

This chain links TRBV7-8 with TRBJ2-4; no clear D gene. V was shortened by 2 bases and J by 0 bases, with 11 bases between the two germline ends. The CDR3 is made up of 16 amino acids. Germline loops: CDR1 SGHVS, CDR2 FQNEAQ. CDR3 nucleotides: TGTGCCAGCAGCTTAAAGGCGTTTTTAGCCAAAAACATTCAGTACTTC. This translates into CASSLKAFLAKNIQYF.

Concerning this clone itself: The same CDR3 can be traced to other DNA sequences in this sample. This rearrangement joins TRBV5-1 to TRBJ1-5; no clear D gene. The CDR3 covers 14 residues. Trimming left V 0 bases short and J 2 bases short, with 6 bases between. Germline V gives CDR1 SGHRS, CDR2 YFSETQ. The CDR3 protein is CASSLGSGNQPQHF. The DNA for the CDR3 is TGCGCCAGCAGCTTGGGGTCGGGCAATCAGCCCCAGCATTTT.

This rearrangement joins TRBV5-1 to TRBJ2-7; D tentatively fits TRBD1 or TRBD2 (5 bases each). Trimming cost V 4 bases and J 3 bases, with 17 bases left between them. Germline V gives CDR1 SGHRS, CDR2 YFSETQ. The CDR3 has 15 amino acids. This CDR3 reads CASSLMGDRDYEQYF. Here the CDR3 DNA reads TGCGCCAGCAGCCTGATGGGGGACCGGGACTACGAGCAGTACTTC.

The V gene is TRBV5-1, the J gene TRBJ1-2, with TRBD1 matching over 7 bases. The V and J ends lost 0 bases and 5 bases, in that order; junction bases with no gene match: 4. The germline V gene has CDR1 SGHRS and CDR2 YFSETQ. The CDR3 extends over 14 amino acids. The CDR3 is CASSLGGQAYGYTF. CDR3 DNA: TGCGCCAGCAGCTTGGGAGGACAGGCGTATGGCTACACCTTC.

The chain is built from TRBV6-1 and TRBJ2-2, with TRBD1 matching 8 bases. This CDR3 comprises 15 residues. J gave up 4 bases and V 5 bases, and 6 bases lay outside the gene matches. Germline CDR1 reads MNHNS; CDR2 reads SASEGT. CDR3 amino acids: CASSSRQGPTGELFF. The CDR3 DNA is TGTGCCAGCAGTAGCCGACAGGGGCCCACCGGGGAGCTGTTTTTT.

The V and J genes are TRBV15 and TRBJ2-7; the D call may be TRBD1 or TRBD2 (5 bases each). The CDR3 totals 13 residues. The germline gives CDR1 LNHNV, CDR2 YYDKDF (reference sequence). V was cut by 10 bases and J by 2 bases, with 15 bases left in between. The CDR3 region has the DNA TGTGCCATCCGTGGGGACGGAACCTACGAGCAGTACTTC. This translates into CAIRGDGTYEQYF. The full variable domain, with the rest looked up from reference TRBV15 and TRBJ2-7, is DAMVIQNPRYQVTQFGKPVTLSCSQTLNHNVMYWYQQKSSQAPKLLFHYYDKDFNNEADTPDNFQSRRPNTSFCFLDIRSPGLGDTAMYLCAIRGDGTYEQYFGPGTRLTVT.

CDR3 nucleotides: TGTGCCACCAGCAGCGGATTTCTAGCCAAAAACATTCAGTACTTC. It specifies CATSSGFLAKNIQYF. This rearrangement joins TRBV15 to TRBJ2-4; the D is unclear. This CDR3 is built from 15 residues. Germline CDR1 reads LNHNV; CDR2 reads YYDKDF (reference sequence). V lost 3 bases to trimming and J lost 0 bases, with 9 bases between them.

The V gene is TRBV6-1, the J gene TRBJ2-2, with D unresolved. CDR1 MNHNS and CDR2 SASEGT come from the germline V gene. This CDR3 has 12 amino acids. Trimming removed 6 bases from V and 4 bases from J, with 6 bases in between. The CDR3 DNA is TGTGCCAGCAGGGTAGGCACCGGGGAGCTGTTTTTT. It is translated as CASRVGTGELFF.

The chain couples TRBV7-2 to TRBJ2-1; 9 positions agree with TRBD2. The J segment lost 0 bases and the V segment lost 3 bases, leaving 6 bases of the junction unmatched. The CDR3 totals 17 residues. The germline V gene has CDR1 SGHTA and CDR2 FQGNSA. Written as DNA, the CDR3 is TGTGCCAGCAGCTTCATAGGACTAGCGACCTCCTACAATGAGCAGTTCTTC. This encodes CASSFIGLATSYNEQFF.

The chain is built from TRBV30 and TRBJ1-5, with D possibly matching TRBD1 (5 bases). In germline, CDR1 is GTSNPN, CDR2 SVGIG (reference sequence). The CDR3 runs to 13 residues. V was trimmed by 0 bases and J by 9 bases, leaving 12 bases between them. CDR3 in DNA: TGTGCCTGGAGTGTACTCAGTCAGGGGCCCCAGCATTTT. It yields the protein CAWSVLSQGPQHF.